Described below is a single T cell receptor (beta chain) sequence and its context. Patients of the Seattle cohort, enrolled during active infection, were followed longitudinally. The sample originates from a study of blood T cell repertoires in COVID-19. At the level of the study: The study drew acute and convalescent COVID-19 samples from the United States, Italy and Spain. Sources were T cells, B-cell-depleted T cells, or PBMCs; the material itself was cDNA or gDNA.

Authors' data handling: Reference gene primer amplification yielded estimated nucleated cell counts. Profiling relied on immunoSEQ multiplex PCR, and the TCRdb table lists in-frame clones only, not all of them. That table is the source of V, J and clone size, and D and trimming were worked out from the DNA. The sample has 170,000 or so clones, about 88% seen once. Germline CDR1 and CDR2: LNHNV and YYDKDF (reference sequence). V trimming: 1 base; J trimming: 3 bases; junction bases outside the gene matches: 7. The CDR3 loop spans 16 amino acids. V is TRBV15 and J is TRBJ2-7, with 9 bases aligning to TRBD1. The receptor comes from a man between 60 and 75 years old with COVID-19, enrolled during active disease. The sequencing sample was made of peripheral blood. CDR3 nucleotide sequence: TGTGCCACCAGCAGAGTTTGGGACAGGGATAACTACGAGCAGTACTTC. Protein product: CATSRVWDRDNYEQYF.